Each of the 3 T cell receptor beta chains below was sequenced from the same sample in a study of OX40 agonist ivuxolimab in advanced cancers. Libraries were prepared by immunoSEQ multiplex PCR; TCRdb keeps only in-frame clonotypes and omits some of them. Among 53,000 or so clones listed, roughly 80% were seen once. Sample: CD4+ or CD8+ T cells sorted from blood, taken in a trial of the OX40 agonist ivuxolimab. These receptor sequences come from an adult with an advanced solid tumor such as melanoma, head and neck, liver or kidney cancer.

DNA of the CDR3: TGTGCCAGCAGTTTAATTGGGACCTCTAGACTCTCGCGAGAGACCCAGTACTTC. This codes for CASSLIGTSRLSRETQYF. The chain employs TRBV27 and TRBJ2-5; D tentatively fits TRBD1 or TRBD2 (5 bases each). Trimming cost V 2 bases and J 4 bases, with 23 bases left between them. The CDR3 totals 18 residues. Germline V gene sequence: CDR1 MNHEY, CDR2 SMNVEV (reference sequence).

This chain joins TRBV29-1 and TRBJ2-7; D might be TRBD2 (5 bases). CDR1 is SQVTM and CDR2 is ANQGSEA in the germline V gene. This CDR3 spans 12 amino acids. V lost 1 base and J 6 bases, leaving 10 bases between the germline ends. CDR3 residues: CSVEGLGAEQYF. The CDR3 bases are TGCAGCGTTGAAGGTCTGGGAGCCGAGCAGTACTTC.

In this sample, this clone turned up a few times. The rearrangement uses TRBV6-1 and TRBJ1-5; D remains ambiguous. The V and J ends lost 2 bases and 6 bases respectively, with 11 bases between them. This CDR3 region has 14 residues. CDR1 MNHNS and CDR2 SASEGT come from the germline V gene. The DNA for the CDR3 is TGTGCCAGCAGTGAAAACAGTGTTCCTCAGCCCCAGCATTTT. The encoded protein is CASSENSVPQPQHF.